This T cell receptor beta chain was sequenced for a study of cytomegalovirus exposure and HLA in healthy donors. Study outcomes and limitations: Per published accounts, TCR beta sequences correctly predicted the HLA-A and HLA-B alleles of most subjects.

As regards this clone: Its target is unknown.

The study ran its PCR with 60 Vbeta and 13 Jbeta primers. Method: immunoSEQ multiplex PCR; TCRdb's copy keeps in-frame clones and lacks some. The table lists around 140,000 clones, with over 1.5% in the top ten. This CDR3 has 14 residues. Trimming removed 4 bases from V and 0 bases from J; junction bases left unmatched: 2. Per the germline V gene, CDR1 is SGDLS and CDR2 is YYNGEE. The sequence came from a man aged 18 to 29 in good health and CMV-seronegative. The rearrangement joins TRBV9 to TRBJ2-7; 9 nucleotides align to TRBD2. The sequenced sample was PBMCs. The CDR3 region has the DNA TGTGCCAGCAGCCCGGGACTAGCCTCCTACGAGCAGTACTTC. It yields the protein CASSPGLASYEQYF.